The TCR beta chain under discussion was sequenced for a study of blood T cell repertoires in COVID-19 (dated by TCRdb to 2019 to 2021). Regarding the complete study: Collaborator samples came from the United States, Italy and Spain and covered acute and convalescent phases of COVID-19. The sample metadata nearly always contained a de-identified subject ID, COVID-19 status, age in years and sex. Subjects who had been exposed to COVID-19, were actively infected with it, or had recovered from it provided the deeply sampled blood TCRbeta repertoires that made up the dataset. The prospective study material was composed of cDNA or gDNA derived from T cells, B-cell-depleted T cells, or PBMCs. Samples came from the ongoing ImmuneRACE study (first 160 participants) plus 1,254 subjects from 6 global collaborators. Where HLA class I and class II types were available, the types were taken from metadata supplied by the sample provider, not from assay-based typing. The repertoires were made available in a free public database intended to serve as a resource for research on the immune response to SARS-CoV-2. Results the study describes overall, beyond this receptor: How much clinical and demographic metadata was included differed by source and by participant, and the metadata was provided uncurated.

At the junction V is shortened by 8 bases and J by 6 bases; bases outside the gene matches: 9. Via the germline V gene (reference sequence), CDR1 is SEHNR and CDR2 FQNEAQ. Taken from cysteine to phenylalanine, the CDR3 has 13 residues. The only DNA kept is the CDR3, 39 bases in frame from the first base. Concerning this clone: The target of this receptor is not known. No much larger clone is present one base from it, and per-base qualities are unavailable.

Collaborating institutions collected whole blood in K2EDTA tubes following their own protocols. For TCRbeta analysis, collaborator samples were shipped as frozen whole blood, as isolated PBMCs, or as DNA extracted from either sample type. The immunoSEQ Assay, a bias-controlled multiplex PCR, was used to amplify TCRbeta CDR3 regions from genomic DNA. In the authors' own workflow: Within the assay, amplification of reference gene primers was used to estimate how many nucleated cells each sample contained. To quantify the absolute abundance of each unique TCRbeta CDR3 rearrangement, sequence reads were collapsed and filtered. Productive Simpson clonality was computed per sample as the square root of Simpson's diversity index over productive rearrangements. Imported from immuneACCESS, the table was reduced by TCRdb to in-frame sequences with V and J called. These copies leave out some clones; in studies compared against another copy, an unresolved V gene accounts for under half, and the cause of the remainder is not known. D and trimming come from the DNA, and the V and J calls and clone size come from that table. This sample comprises some 43,000 clones, approximately 85% of them detected only once. 30% to 45% of the sample is held by the ten biggest clonotypes.

This receptor was taken from a man aged 35 to 55 with active or convalescent COVID-19. The chain couples TRBV7-9 to TRBJ2-7; the central 8 bases match TRBD2. The specimen sequenced was peripheral blood. The DNA sequence is as follows: TGTGCCAGCGAACTAGCGGTAGTTTCCGAGCAGTACTTC. Translated, it reads CASELAVVSEQYF.